Described below is a single TCR beta chain sequence and its context. Its specificity is unknown. These data originate in a study of cytomegalovirus exposure and HLA in healthy donors. For the study at large: A prior study identified roughly 110 million unique TCR beta sequences from roughly 180 million T cells.

Both 60 Vbeta primers and 13 Jbeta primers went into the PCR. In the original analysis: About 9.9 million of the approximately 80 million unique TCR beta chains counted in a later analysis were shared. Here immunoSEQ multiplex PCR was the method, and the copy in TCRdb shows in-frame clones only, minus some. That table gives V, J and clone size, and the DNA gave D and trimming. The sample includes some 210,000 clones, approximately 80% seen only once; the top ten take 10%. Findings of the study overall: Reports indicated that the classifier achieved high specificity and sensitivity in diagnosing cytomegalovirus status. Certain sequence variants were highly shared and formed a cluster, and this cluster was likely a sequencing artifact.

The sequencing input was PBMCs. The origin of this receptor is a woman aged 50 to 65 in good health and CMV-seropositive.

The CDR3 region is CAISGSARRVSYEQYF. The DNA of the CDR3 is TGTGCCATCAGTGGGTCAGCCCGGAGGGTCTCCTACGAGCAGTACTTC. This rearrangement joins TRBV10-3 to TRBJ2-7, with TRBD2 as a possible D gene (6 bases). From germline, CDR1 is ENHRY and CDR2 SYGVKD. The CDR3 totals 16 residues. V shed 4 bases and J shed 0 bases, with 16 bases lying between them.